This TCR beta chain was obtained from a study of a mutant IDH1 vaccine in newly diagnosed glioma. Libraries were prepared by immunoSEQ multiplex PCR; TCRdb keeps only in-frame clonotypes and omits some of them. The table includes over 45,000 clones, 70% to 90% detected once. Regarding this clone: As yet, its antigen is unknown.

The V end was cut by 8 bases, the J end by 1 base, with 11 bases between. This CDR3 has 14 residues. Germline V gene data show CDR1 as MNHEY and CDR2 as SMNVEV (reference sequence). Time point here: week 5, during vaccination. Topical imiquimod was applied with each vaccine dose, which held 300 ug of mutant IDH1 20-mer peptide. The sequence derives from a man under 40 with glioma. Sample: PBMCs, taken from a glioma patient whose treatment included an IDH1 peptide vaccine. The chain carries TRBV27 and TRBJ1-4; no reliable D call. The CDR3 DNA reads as TGTGCCAGCCGACCGCCGGGAACTAATGAAAAACTGTTTTTT. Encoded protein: CASRPPGTNEKLFF. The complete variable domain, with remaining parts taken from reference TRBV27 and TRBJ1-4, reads EAQVTQNPRYLITVTGKKLTVTCSQNMNHEYMSWYRQDPGLGLRQIYYSMNVEVTDKGDVPEGYKVSRKEKRNFPLILESPSPNQTSLYFCASRPPGTNEKLFFGSGTQLSVL.